This T cell receptor beta chain was captured in a study of blood T cell repertoires in COVID-19. The wider study: Italy, Spain and the United States were the sources of the convalescent and acute COVID-19 samples. PBMCs, B-cell-depleted T cells, or T cells provided the cDNA or gDNA that made up the material.

From germline, CDR1 is SGDLS and CDR2 YYNGEE. This CDR3 is built from 13 residues. V shed 4 bases and J shed 9 bases, with 14 bases lying between them. How the authors handled the data: Amplifying reference gene primers gave estimates of nucleated cell counts. Sequencing was performed with immunoSEQ multiplex PCR; in TCRdb, only in-frame clones are kept and a portion is missing. The DNA gave D and trimming, while V, J and clone size come from that table. In the table there are about 260,000 clones, approximately 90% of which are singletons. The clonotype was recovered from a woman aged 40 to 50 with acute or convalescent COVID-19. The rearrangement links TRBV9 to TRBJ1-3; D may be TRBD1 (5 bases). The sequencing input was peripheral blood. The CDR3 sequence: CASSQGALGTIYF. The DNA for the CDR3 is TGTGCCAGCAGCCAAGGGGCCCTGGGCACCATATATTTT.